The 29 T cell receptor beta chains below all came from one sample that was sequenced in a study of human T cells and chemical hapten exposure. The time point denotes: patch test 1, 2 weeks after DPC sensitization. As for treatment: therapeutic diphenylcyclopropenone sensitization with weekly scalp DPC. Each CDR3 protein is one row after TCRdb ran MiXCR on the RACE reads. Altogether approximately 74,000 distinct CDR3 sequences are present, around a third being singletons, with the ten largest covering about 8.9%. This specimen consisted of whole blood, obtained in connection with sensitization to the hapten diphenylcyclopropenone (DPC). The receptors originated from a man aged 35 to 55 with alopecia areata. Some clones in this sample may be carry-over from other donors' samples.

The chain employs TRBV20-1 and TRBJ2-5; D is possibly TRBD2 (6 bases). Germline V gene sequence: CDR1 DFQATT, CDR2 SNEGSKA (reference sequence). This CDR3 is 15 amino acids long. V was clipped by 1 base and J by 9 bases, with 21 bases between them. The CDR3 DNA is TGCAGTGCTAGAGCCTCCGGGACTCCGAAAATGGCCCAGTACTTC. This encodes CSARASGTPKMAQYF.

This chain links TRBV6-5 with TRBJ1-2, with a weak D call TRBD1 (5 bases). The CDR3 consists of 17 residues. Trimming removed 1 base at V and 4 bases at J, with 19 bases between. Germline CDR1 and CDR2: MNHEY and SVGAGI. The CDR3 reads CASSYWAGTETSYGYTF. The DNA for the CDR3 is TGTGCCAGCAGTTACTGGGCCGGGACCGAAACTAGCTATGGCTACACCTTC.

The gene calls are TRBV28 and TRBJ2-7; possibly TRBD2 for D (6 bases). V was clipped by 7 bases and J by 3 bases, with 13 bases between them. Germline CDR1 is MDHEN and CDR2 is SYDVKM. The CDR3 sequence is 13 residues long. CDR3 amino acids: CASKIIGSYEQYF. CDR3 bases: TGTGCCAGCAAAATTATCGGGAGCTACGAGCAGTACTTC.

This clonotype was seen a few times. The V and J genes are TRBV20-1 and TRBJ2-7, with 8 bases matching TRBD1. Per the germline V gene, CDR1 is DFQATT and CDR2 is SNEGSKA (reference sequence). The ends lost 5 bases at V and 3 bases at J; junction bases unmatched: 9. The CDR3 is 14 amino acids. Here the CDR3 reads CSALRTDRDYEQYF. Written as DNA, the CDR3 is TGCAGTGCTCTTAGGACGGACAGGGACTACGAGCAGTACTTC.

The chain recombines TRBV3-1 with TRBJ2-7, with D tentatively TRBD1 (5 bases). With 1 base removed from V and 6 bases from J, the gap between germline ends came to 16 bases. Germline lookup yields CDR1 LGHDT and CDR2 YNNKEL (reference sequence). The CDR3 is 15 amino acids. The CDR3, as DNA: TGTGCCAGCAGCCAAGTATGGCAGCCTACAGGCGAGCAGTACTTC. Amino acid sequence: CASSQVWQPTGEQYF.

The chain couples TRBV6-5 to TRBJ2-6; 7 nucleotides match TRBD1. The CDR3 runs to 16 residues. Losses at the gene ends were 5 bases for V and 0 bases for J; bases not matched to a gene: 4. Per germline, CDR1 MNHEY and CDR2 SVGAGI. CDR3 loop: CASSRTGSSGANVLTF. In DNA form, the CDR3 reads TGTGCCAGCAGTCGGACAGGATCCTCTGGGGCCAACGTCCTGACTTTC.

This sequence joins TRBV1 and TRBJ2-3; the table gives TRBD2 as D, unverified against the DNA. TRBV1 has pseudogene status. The CDR3 spans 16 residues. This chain's CDR3 is CTSSLRASGNLDTQYF. The CDR3 nucleotides read TGCACCAGCAGCCTTAGGGCTAGCGGGAATTTAGATACGCAGTATTTT.

The rearrangement joins TRBV27 to TRBJ2-2, with D possibly being TRBD1 or TRBD2 (6 bases each). This CDR3 region has 15 residues. Germline assignment: CDR1 MNHEY and CDR2 SMNVEV (reference sequence). The V end lost 6 bases, the J end lost 4 bases, and 15 bases lay between the germline ends. DNA for the CDR3: TGTGCCAGCAGAGAGGGGGGACCCCCCACCGGGGAGCTGTTTTTT. This gives the protein CASREGGPPTGELFF.

CDR3 protein: CASSPYRDRDYGYTF. In DNA form, the CDR3 reads TGTGCCAGCAGCCCATACCGGGACAGGGACTATGGCTACACCTTC. This chain links TRBV7-2 with TRBJ1-2; TRBD1 agrees at 9 bases. CDR1 is SGHTA, CDR2 FQGNSA, per germline. The CDR3 length is 15 residues. Trimming cost V 5 bases and J 3 bases; bases outside gene matches: 7.

The rearrangement links TRBV7-9 to TRBJ2-7, with TRBD1 identical over 9 bases. V trimming: 4 bases; J trimming: 5 bases; junction bases outside the gene matches: 6. The CDR3 has 14 amino acids. From germline, CDR1 is SEHNR and CDR2 FQNEAQ (reference sequence). The CDR3 DNA sequence: TGTGCCAGCAGCTCGGGGACAGGGATCCACGAGCAGTACTTC. Encoded protein: CASSSGTGIHEQYF.

The CDR3 is CASSLGSGGTRNEQFF. The CDR3 DNA sequence: TGTGCCAGCAGCTTAGGTAGTGGCGGGACAAGGAATGAGCAGTTCTTC. The chain is built from TRBV7-9 and TRBJ2-1; D may be TRBD1 or TRBD2 (6 bases each). Trimming stripped 1 base from V and 7 bases from J, with 17 bases between. Germline-derived CDR1 and CDR2 are SEHNR and FQNEAQ (reference sequence). The CDR3 sequence is 16 residues long.

This chain uses TRBV7-2 with TRBJ2-4, with D uncertain. CDR3 length equals 11 residues. V lost 4 bases, J lost 11 bases, and 9 bases lay in between. The germline V gene has CDR1 SGHTA and CDR2 FQGNSA. DNA for the CDR3: TGTGCCAGCAGCTACGATTTGTTTCAGTACTTC. Its protein is CASSYDLFQYF.

In this sample, this clonotype turned up a few times. The chain is built from TRBV6-2 or TRBV6-3 and TRBJ2-1; TRBD2 matches 10 bases. The V segment lost 6 bases and the J segment 8 bases; nucleotides outside the gene matches: 13. The germline V gene encodes CDR1 MNHEY and CDR2 SVGEGT. The CDR3 contains 16 residues. The CDR3 loop is CASSSRRTSGGHEQFF. CDR3 coding DNA: TGTGCCAGCAGCTCCAGACGGACTAGCGGAGGCCATGAGCAGTTCTTC.

V usage is TRBV25-1 and J usage is TRBJ1-2; no clear D. Germline V gives CDR1 MGHDK, CDR2 SYGVNS. The CDR3 length is 12 residues. V was cut by 5 bases and J by 1 base, with 5 bases left in between. The CDR3 here is CASSFHNYGYTF. In nucleotides, the CDR3 is TGTGCCAGCAGTTTCCATAACTATGGCTACACCTTC.

This clonotype was seen more than once but under ten times. The chain links TRBV6-2 or TRBV6-3 to TRBJ2-3; 10 bases align to TRBD2. CDR1 and CDR2 from the germline V gene are MNHEY and SVGEGT. The CDR3 totals 16 residues. V shed 3 bases and J 5 bases; nucleotides not matched to a gene: 8. CDR3 in amino acids: CASSYRAGGWRDTQYF. CDR3 DNA: TGTGCCAGCAGTTATCGAGCGGGAGGGTGGAGAGATACGCAGTATTTT.

The chain carries TRBV18 and TRBJ2-7, with TRBD2 identical over 10 bases. CDR1 and CDR2 (germline): KGHSH, LQKENI. This CDR3 comprises 13 residues. Unmatched junction bases numbered 0, after V lost 5 bases and J lost 2 bases. DNA of the CDR3: TGTGCCAGCTCAGGACTAGCGGCCTACGAGCAGTACTTC. This sequence encodes CASSGLAAYEQYF.

This clonotype was picked up one time. One end of the junction varies from germline; a read error may be responsible. The CDR3 here is CASSLRGGLMNTETFF. DNA of the CDR3: TGTGCCAGCAGCTTGAGAGGGGGCCTAATGAACACTGAAACTTTCTTT. The rearrangement links TRBV5-5 to TRBJ1-1, with 7 nucleotides matching TRBD1. The CDR3 spans 16 residues. Germline CDR1 reads SGHKS; CDR2 reads YYEKEE (reference sequence).

The chain couples TRBV6-1 to TRBJ2-7; D unclear. CDR3 length: 13 amino acids. Germline CDR1 MNHNS, CDR2 SASEGT. V lost 7 bases and J lost 3, with 13 bases in between. The CDR3 DNA follows: TGTGCCAGCAAGGGATCCCCCCGCTACGAGCAGTACTTC. It yields the protein CASKGSPRYEQYF.

Only a few counts were recorded for this clonotype. The chain is built from TRBV5-1 and TRBJ2-1, with TRBD2 matching 14 bases. V lost 2 bases and J lost 5; bases outside the gene matches: 3. Germline values: CDR1 SGHRS, CDR2 YFSETQ. The CDR3 is made up of 16 amino acids. CDR3 in DNA: TGCGCCAGCAGCTTAGGACTAGCGGGAGGCCACAATGAGCAGTTCTTC. Encoded protein: CASSLGLAGGHNEQFF.

The rearrangement uses TRBV5-5 and TRBJ1-5; 7 bases agree with TRBD1. The ends lost 5 bases at V and 5 bases at J; junction bases unmatched: 7. Germline lookup yields CDR1 SGHKS and CDR2 YYEKEE (reference sequence). This CDR3 comprises 14 residues. DNA of the CDR3: TGTGCCAGCAGTAGACGGACAGGTGATCAGCCCCAGCATTTT. As protein: CASSRRTGDQPQHF.

The chain combines TRBV27 with TRBJ2-7, with 12 bases lining up with TRBD2. This CDR3 contains 15 residues. The germline V gene has CDR1 MNHEY and CDR2 SMNVEV (reference sequence). Trimming took 7 bases from V and 5 from J; bases not matched to a gene: 9. Written as DNA, the CDR3 is TGTGCCAGCAAACTAGCGGGAGGCCGGTTGAACGAGCAGTACTTC. It yields the protein CASKLAGGRLNEQYF.

This clonotype was counted between two and nine times. The chain joins TRBV28 to TRBJ2-5, with 9 bases lining up with TRBD2. J gave up 7 bases and V 4 bases, and 16 bases lay outside the gene matches. Germline CDR1 and CDR2: MDHEN and SYDVKM. The CDR3 totals 17 residues. This chain's CDR3 is CASSSPGRVAGVPTQYF. CDR3 DNA: TGTGCCAGCAGTTCACCCGGGAGGGTAGCGGGAGTACCGACCCAGTACTTC.

This clonotype appeared a few times. The J gene is TRBJ1-2, the V gene TRBV3-1; no firm D call. Germline V gene sequence: CDR1 LGHDT, CDR2 YNNKEL (reference sequence). V was cut by 4 bases and J by 8 bases, with 11 bases left in between. The CDR3 extends over 12 amino acids. CDR3 in amino acids: CASSPHMGGYTF. CDR3 coding DNA: TGTGCCAGCAGCCCCCATATGGGAGGCTACACCTTC.

The chain carries TRBV20-1 and TRBJ2-3; 8 bases line up with TRBD2. Losses at the gene ends were 6 bases for V and 4 bases for J; bases not matched to a gene: 3. The CDR3 is 12 residues long. Germline assignment: CDR1 DFQATT and CDR2 SNEGSKA (reference sequence). CDR3 sequence reads: CSASSGPDTQYF. In DNA form, the CDR3 reads TGCAGTGCGTCTAGCGGGCCAGATACGCAGTATTTT.

V usage is TRBV14 and J usage is TRBJ2-2; 14 positions match TRBD2. Losses at the gene ends were 1 base for V and 3 bases for J; bases not matched to a gene: 1. The germline CDR1 and CDR2 sequences are SGHDN and FVKESK. The length of the CDR3 is 17 residues. In DNA form, the CDR3 reads TGTGCCAGCAGCCAAGGACTAGCGGGAGGGCACACCGGGGAGCTGTTTTTT. The encoded protein is CASSQGLAGGHTGELFF. The whole variable domain, filled in from reference TRBV14 and TRBJ2-2, reads EAGVTQFPSHSVIEKGQTVTLRCDPISGHDNLYWYRRVMGKEIKFLLHFVKESKQDESGMPNNRFLAERTGGTYSTLKVQPAELEDSGVYFCASSQGLAGGHTGELFFGEGSRLTVL.

The V and J genes are TRBV3-1 and TRBJ2-7; maybe TRBD2 (6 bases). Trimming stripped 1 base from V and 7 bases from J, with 8 bases between. CDR1 is LGHDT and CDR2 is YNNKEL in the germline V gene (reference sequence). There are 12 residues in the CDR3. The CDR3 bases are TGTGCCAGCAGCCAAGGGGGGAGGGAGCAGTACTTC. Residues: CASSQGGREQYF.

This clonotype was recorded a few times. CDR3 amino acids: CASSAGLAGVGHEQFF. The CDR3 nucleotides are TGTGCCAGCAGCGCGGGACTAGCGGGAGTGGGGCATGAGCAGTTCTTC. The chain links TRBV7-2 to TRBJ2-1, with 14 positions matching TRBD2. V was pared by 5 bases and J by 8 bases, with 8 bases of the junction left unmatched. The germline gives CDR1 SGHTA, CDR2 FQGNSA. The CDR3 covers 16 residues.

The chain couples TRBV7-2 to TRBJ2-3, with D uncertain. The V gene's germline CDR1 is SGHTA and CDR2 FQGNSA. Trimming shortened V by 5 bases and J by 0 bases, and 18 bases separated the two germline ends. This CDR3 is built from 17 residues. CDR3 sequence: CASSPPRVARSTDTQYF. CDR3 nucleotide sequence: TGTGCCAGCAGCCCACCCCGGGTAGCTCGGAGCACAGATACGCAGTATTTT.

There are a few counts of this clonotype. The rearrangement uses TRBV28 and TRBJ1-2; no firm D call. Germline V gene data show CDR1 as MDHEN and CDR2 as SYDVKM. V lost 3 bases to trimming and J lost 4 bases, with 9 bases between them. The CDR3 has 13 residues. CDR3 in DNA: TGTGCCAGCAGTTTCAACGCGGGCTATGGCTACACCTTC. Amino acid sequence: CASSFNAGYGYTF.